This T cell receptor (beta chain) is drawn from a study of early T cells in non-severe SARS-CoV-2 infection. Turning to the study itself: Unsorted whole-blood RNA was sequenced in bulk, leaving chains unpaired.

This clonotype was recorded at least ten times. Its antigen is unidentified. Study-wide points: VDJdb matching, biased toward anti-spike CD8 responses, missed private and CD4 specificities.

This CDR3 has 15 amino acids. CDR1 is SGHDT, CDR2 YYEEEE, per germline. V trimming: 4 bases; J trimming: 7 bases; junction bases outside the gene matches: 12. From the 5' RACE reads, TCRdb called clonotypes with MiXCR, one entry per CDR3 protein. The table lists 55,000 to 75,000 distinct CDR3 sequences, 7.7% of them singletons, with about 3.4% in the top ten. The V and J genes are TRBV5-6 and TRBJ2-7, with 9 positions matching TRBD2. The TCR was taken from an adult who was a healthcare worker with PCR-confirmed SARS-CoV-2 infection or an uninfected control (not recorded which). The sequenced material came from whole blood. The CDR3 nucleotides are TGTGCCAGCAGCCTCTCCCCTAGCGGGATGGGTGAGCAGTACTTC. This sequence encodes CASSLSPSGMGEQYF.